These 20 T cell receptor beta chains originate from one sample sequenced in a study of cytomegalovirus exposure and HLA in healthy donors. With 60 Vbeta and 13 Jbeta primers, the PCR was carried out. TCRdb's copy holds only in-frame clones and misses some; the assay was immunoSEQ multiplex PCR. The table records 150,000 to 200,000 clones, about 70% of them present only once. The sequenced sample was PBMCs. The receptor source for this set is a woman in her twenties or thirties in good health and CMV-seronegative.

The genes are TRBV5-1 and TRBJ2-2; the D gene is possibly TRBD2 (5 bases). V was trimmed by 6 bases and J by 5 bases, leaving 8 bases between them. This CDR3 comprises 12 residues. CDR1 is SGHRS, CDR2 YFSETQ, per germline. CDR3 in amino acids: CASTRTTGELFF. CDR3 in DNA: TGCGCCAGCACCAGGACTACCGGGGAGCTGTTTTTT.

The CDR3 reads CASSSGGAANYGYTF. Here the CDR3 DNA reads TGTGCCAGTAGTTCGGGAGGAGCAGCGAACTATGGCTACACCTTC. This chain links TRBV19 with TRBJ1-2, with no clear D. From germline, CDR1 is LNHDA and CDR2 SQIVND (reference sequence). The V and J ends lost 5 bases and 2 bases respectively, with 15 bases between them. The CDR3 is made up of 15 amino acids.

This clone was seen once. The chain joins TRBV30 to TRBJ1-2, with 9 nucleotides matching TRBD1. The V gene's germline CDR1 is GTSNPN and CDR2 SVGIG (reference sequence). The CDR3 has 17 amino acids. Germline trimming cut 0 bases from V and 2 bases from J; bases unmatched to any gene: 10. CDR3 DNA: TGTGCCTGGAGTGTAGGGGACAGGGAGCACGGGAACTATGGCTACACCTTC. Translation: CAWSVGDREHGNYGYTF.

CDR3 in DNA: TGTGCCAGCAGACCGACAGAATACACAGATACGCAGTATTTT. Encoded protein: CASRPTEYTDTQYF. The V gene is TRBV5-5, the J gene TRBJ2-3; a possible D gene is TRBD1 (5 bases). The germline gives CDR1 SGHKS, CDR2 YYEKEE (reference sequence). The V end was cut by 5 bases, the J end by 2 bases, with 12 bases between. CDR3 length: 14 amino acids.

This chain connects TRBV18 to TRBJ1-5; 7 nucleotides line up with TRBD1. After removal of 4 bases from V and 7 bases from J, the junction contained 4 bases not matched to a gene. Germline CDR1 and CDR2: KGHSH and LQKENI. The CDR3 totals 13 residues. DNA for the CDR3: TGTGCCAGCTCACTCACAGGGGAACAGCCCCAGCATTTT. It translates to CASSLTGEQPQHF.

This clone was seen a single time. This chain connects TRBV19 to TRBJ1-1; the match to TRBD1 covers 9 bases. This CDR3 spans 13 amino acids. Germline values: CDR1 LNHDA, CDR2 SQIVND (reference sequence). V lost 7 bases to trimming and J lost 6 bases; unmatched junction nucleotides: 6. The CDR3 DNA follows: TGTGCCAGTACCCGGGACAGGGCTGCTGAAGCTTTCTTT. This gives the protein CASTRDRAAEAFF.

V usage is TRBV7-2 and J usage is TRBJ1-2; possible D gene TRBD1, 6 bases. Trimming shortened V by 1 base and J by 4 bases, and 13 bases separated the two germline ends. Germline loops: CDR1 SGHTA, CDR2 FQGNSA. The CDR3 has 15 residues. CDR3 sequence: CASSLDSRDTYGYTF. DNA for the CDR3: TGTGCCAGCAGCTTAGATTCCAGGGACACCTATGGCTACACCTTC.

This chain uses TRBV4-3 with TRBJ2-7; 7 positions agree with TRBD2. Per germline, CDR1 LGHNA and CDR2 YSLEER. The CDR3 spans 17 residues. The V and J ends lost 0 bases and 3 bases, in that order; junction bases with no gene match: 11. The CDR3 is CASSQDLWVAGDYEQYF. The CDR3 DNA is TGCGCCAGCAGCCAAGATCTTTGGGTTGCGGGGGACTACGAGCAGTACTTC.

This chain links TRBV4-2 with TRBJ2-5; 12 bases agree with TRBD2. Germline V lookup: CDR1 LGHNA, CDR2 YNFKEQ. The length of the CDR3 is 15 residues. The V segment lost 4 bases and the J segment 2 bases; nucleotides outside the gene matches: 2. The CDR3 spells CASSPTSGGQETQYF. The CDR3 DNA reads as TGTGCCAGCAGCCCGACTAGCGGGGGACAAGAGACCCAGTACTTC.

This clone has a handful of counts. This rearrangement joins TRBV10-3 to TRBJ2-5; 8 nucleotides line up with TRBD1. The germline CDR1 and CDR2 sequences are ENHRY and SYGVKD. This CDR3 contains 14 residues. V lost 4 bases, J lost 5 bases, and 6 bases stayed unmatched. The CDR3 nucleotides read TGTGCCATCAGTGTCGGGACAGGCCGCGAGACCCAGTACTTC. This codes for CAISVGTGRETQYF.

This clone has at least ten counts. CDR3 loop: CASSLEGADTQYF. CDR3 DNA sequence: TGTGCCAGCAGCTTAGAGGGGGCAGATACGCAGTATTTT. The chain uses TRBV7-9 and TRBJ2-3; D might be TRBD1 (6 bases). This CDR3 has 13 residues. The germline V and J ends were trimmed by 1 base and 4 bases, with 6 bases remaining between them. The V gene's germline CDR1 is SEHNR and CDR2 FQNEAQ (reference sequence).

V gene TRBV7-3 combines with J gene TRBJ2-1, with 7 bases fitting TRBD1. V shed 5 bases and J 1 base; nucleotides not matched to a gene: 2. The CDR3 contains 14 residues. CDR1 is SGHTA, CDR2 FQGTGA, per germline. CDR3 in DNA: TGTGCCAGCAGCGAGGGACAGTCCTACAATGAGCAGTTCTTC. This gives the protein CASSEGQSYNEQFF.

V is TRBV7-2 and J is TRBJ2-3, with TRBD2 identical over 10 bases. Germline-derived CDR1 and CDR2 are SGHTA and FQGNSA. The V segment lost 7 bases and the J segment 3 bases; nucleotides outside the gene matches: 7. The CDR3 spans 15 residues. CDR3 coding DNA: TGTGCCAGCACCGAGCCTAGCGGGAGAACAGATACGCAGTATTTT. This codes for CASTEPSGRTDTQYF. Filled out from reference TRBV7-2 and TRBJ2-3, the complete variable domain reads GAGVSQSPSNKVTEKGKDVELRCDPISGHTALYWYRQSLGQGLEFLIYFQGNSAPDKSGLPSDRFSAERTGGSVSTLTIQRTQQEDSAVYLCASTEPSGRTDTQYFGPGTRLTVL.

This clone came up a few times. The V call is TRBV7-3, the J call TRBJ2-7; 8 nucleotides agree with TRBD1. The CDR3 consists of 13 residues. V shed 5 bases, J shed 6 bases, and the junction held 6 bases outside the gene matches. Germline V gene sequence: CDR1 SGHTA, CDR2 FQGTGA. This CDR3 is CASSPGTGSEQYF. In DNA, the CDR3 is TGTGCCAGCAGCCCCGGGACAGGAAGCGAGCAGTACTTC. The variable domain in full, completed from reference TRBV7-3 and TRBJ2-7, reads GAGVSQTPSNKVTEKGKYVELRCDPISGHTALYWYRQSLGQGPEFLIYFQGTGAADDSGLPNDRFFAVRPEGSVSTLKIQRTERGDSAVYLCASSPGTGSEQYFGPGTRLTVT.

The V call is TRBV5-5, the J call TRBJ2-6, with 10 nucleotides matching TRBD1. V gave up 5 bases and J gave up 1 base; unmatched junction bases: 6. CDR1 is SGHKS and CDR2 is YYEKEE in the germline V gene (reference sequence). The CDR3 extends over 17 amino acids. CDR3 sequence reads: CASSPGQGRSGANVLTF. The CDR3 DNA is TGTGCCAGCAGTCCGGGACAGGGGCGGTCTGGGGCCAACGTCCTGACTTTC.

In DNA, the CDR3 is TGTGCCAGCAGCCCCTACCTCGGACTAGCGGTACAAGTGGAGCAGTACTTC. Its protein product is CASSPYLGLAVQVEQYF. J is TRBJ2-7 and V is TRBV7-9; 10 bases map to TRBD2. V was clipped by 5 bases and J by 7 bases; unmatched bases: 17. Germline CDR1 SEHNR, CDR2 FQNEAQ (reference sequence). The length of the CDR3 is 17 residues.

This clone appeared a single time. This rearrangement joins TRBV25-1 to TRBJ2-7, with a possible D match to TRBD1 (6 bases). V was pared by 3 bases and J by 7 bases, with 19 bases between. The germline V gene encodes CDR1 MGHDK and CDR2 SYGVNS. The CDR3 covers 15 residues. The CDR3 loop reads CASSDVSPGVGEQYF. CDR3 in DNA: TGTGCCAGCAGTGATGTATCCCCAGGGGTAGGTGAGCAGTACTTC.

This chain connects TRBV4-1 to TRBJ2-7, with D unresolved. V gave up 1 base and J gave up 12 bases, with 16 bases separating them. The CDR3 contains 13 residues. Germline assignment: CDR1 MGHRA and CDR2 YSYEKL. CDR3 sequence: CASSQAGDWFRYF. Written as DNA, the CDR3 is TGCGCCAGCAGCCAAGCCGGAGACTGGTTTCGGTACTTC.

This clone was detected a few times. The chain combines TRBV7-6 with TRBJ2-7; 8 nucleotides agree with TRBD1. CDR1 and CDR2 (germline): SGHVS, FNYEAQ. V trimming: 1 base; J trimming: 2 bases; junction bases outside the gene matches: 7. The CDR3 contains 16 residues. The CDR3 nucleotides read TGTGCCAGCAGCTTAGGGAACAGGGGGGCCACCTACGAGCAGTACTTC. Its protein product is CASSLGNRGATYEQYF.

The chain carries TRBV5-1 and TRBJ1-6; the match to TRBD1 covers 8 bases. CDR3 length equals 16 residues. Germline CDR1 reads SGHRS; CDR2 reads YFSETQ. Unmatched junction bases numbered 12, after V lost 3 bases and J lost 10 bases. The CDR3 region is CASSSRGTGTGSPLHF. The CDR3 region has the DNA TGCGCCAGCAGCTCCCGTGGGACAGGTACGGGCTCACCCCTCCACTTT.